The present TCR beta chain was sequenced within a study of T cell responses to AZD1222 COVID-19 vaccine. Study results and caveats: Possibly, clonal diversity was underestimated; donors were largely white British and included more females. Only a handful of AZD1222 recipients, several in all, had baseline seropositivity. Regions left unmutated in variants are reportedly the target of nearly half of spike-specific TCRs.

Analysis merged second doses at about 4 or about 12 weeks. On this clone itself: Its specificity is unknown.

Sequencing was performed with immunoSEQ multiplex PCR; in TCRdb, only in-frame clones are kept and a portion is missing. The sample shows more than 95,000 clones, 70% to 90% of them seen only once. This receptor was taken from an adult who received the AZD1222 COVID-19 vaccine. Specimen: peripheral blood, collected 28 days after the second AZD1222 dose.

CDR3: CASSPRRQGSWGNTIYF. The CDR3, as DNA: TGTGCCAGCAGCCCACGACGACAGGGCAGTTGGGGAAACACCATATATTTT. The chain carries TRBV5-5 and TRBJ1-3; 7 bases are a match to TRBD1. The length of the CDR3 is 17 residues. Germline CDR1 and CDR2: SGHKS and YYEKEE (reference sequence). V was pared by 4 bases and J by 4 bases, with 14 bases of the junction left unmatched.